This T cell receptor beta chain was recovered during a study of T cell responses to AZD1222 COVID-19 vaccine. This CDR3 comprises 16 residues. J was trimmed by 0 bases and V by 4 bases; bases with no gene match: 4. CDR1 and CDR2 (germline): SGHAT, FQNNGV. Produced via immunoSEQ multiplex PCR; TCRdb's table is partial and in-frame only. The sample carries around 120,000 clones, 70% to 90% recorded once. The sample here was peripheral blood, taken on day 0 of AZD1222 vaccination. The chain is built from TRBV11-2 and TRBJ2-4; 9 positions agree with TRBD1. The sequence was obtained from an adult in good health. CDR3 sequence reads: CASSYRGRQAKNIQYF. The CDR3 bases are TGTGCCAGCAGCTACAGGGGGCGCCAAGCCAAAAACATTCAGTACTTC.